The source of this TCR beta chain is a study of blood T cell repertoires in COVID-19. The overall study: T cells, B-cell-depleted T cells, or PBMCs supplied cDNA or gDNA.

Clinical histories supplied by participants themselves formed the basis of cohort assignment. Original handling: Reference gene primer amplification gave nucleated cell count estimates. Using immunoSEQ multiplex PCR, the repertoire was profiled, and TCRdb retains in-frame clones only, with some absent. V and J calls and clone size are those listed in that table; D and trimming were worked out from the DNA. The sample carries 100,000 to 150,000 clones, around 84% recorded once. The CDR3 has 12 residues. The germline CDR1 and CDR2 sequences are MDHEN and SYDVKM. V dropped 4 bases and J dropped 8 bases, with 8 bases sitting between them.

This TCR came from a man aged 40-49 years with acute COVID-19. The sequenced sample consisted of PBMCs or T cells enriched from blood (not recorded which). The chain joins TRBV28 to TRBJ1-4; weak D call: TRBD1 (6 bases). The CDR3 sequence: CASSSQGEKLFF. CDR3 DNA sequence: TGTGCCAGCAGTTCCCAGGGGGAAAAACTGTTTTTT.